The subject of this entry is one T cell receptor beta chain. The data belong to a study of PD-L1 blockade in urothelial cancer. In the study overall: Patients had received 0 to 3 prior chemotherapy regimens.

Germline assignment: CDR1 MNHNS and CDR2 SASEGT. This CDR3 has 15 amino acids. The V end lost 4 bases, the J end lost 6 bases, and 16 bases lay between the germline ends. Stated time point: pretreatment peripheral blood. The data were produced by immunoSEQ multiplex PCR, yet TCRdb's version contains in-frame clones alone and is incomplete. The data hold 45,000 to 60,000 clones, with over 75% observed a single time. The sequence was collected from a man aged 65 to 79 with urothelial cancer. The source material was PBMCs, sampled around atezolizumab (anti-PD-L1) treatment. V usage is TRBV6-1 and J usage is TRBJ2-4; perhaps TRBD1 as D (8 bases). CDR3 nucleotide sequence: TGTGCCAGCAGTGTGCAGGACAGGGAGGGAAACATTCAGTACTTC. Residues: CASSVQDREGNIQYF.